The 14 T cell receptor beta chains below were found in one sample sequenced in a study of regulatory T cells in long-lasting Graves disease. The authors built TCR beta libraries using iRepertoire HTBI primers and Arm-PCR of CDR3 regions. TCRdb itself ran the multiplex PCR reads through MiXCR, one entry per CDR3 protein. In the table there are 350,000 to 400,000 distinct CDR3 sequences, 15% to 20% of which are singletons. The time point is: newly diagnosed GD, antithyroid drugs for less than 3 months. Construction of the TCR library relied on RNA isolated from PBMCs. The same data also went into a second study, on T cells in Graves' hyperthyroidism and ophthalmopathy.

The sample consisted of peripheral blood mononuclear cells (PBMCs), taken at new diagnosis, from a patient treated with antithyroid drugs. These receptors came from a woman younger than 30 with Graves disease.

Only a few counts were recorded for this clonotype. The J gene is TRBJ1-3, the V gene TRBV28, with 9 bases that match TRBD1. Germline-derived CDR1 and CDR2 are MDHEN and SYDVKM. The length of the CDR3 is 19 residues. The V and J ends lost 6 bases and 5 bases, in that order; junction bases with no gene match: 20. CDR3 sequence: CASSRARTGERYIRNTIYF. As DNA, the CDR3 is TGTGCCAGCAGCCGCGCCCGGACAGGGGAAAGGTATATCCGAAACACCATATATTTT.

In its sample, this clonotype was seen many times. The rearrangement joins TRBV12-3 or TRBV12-4 to TRBJ2-2, with D perhaps TRBD1 (5 bases). This CDR3 spans 17 amino acids. Trimming took off 5 bases at V and 0 bases at J, with 16 bases between the two ends. CDR3 DNA: TGTGCCAGCAGTCCCAGAGGTGAGACAGCGAACACCGGGGAGCTGTTTTTT. Protein sequence: CASSPRGETANTGELFF.

The chain recombines TRBV20-1 with TRBJ2-7; 7 bases align to TRBD1. Unmatched junction bases numbered 9, after V lost 6 bases and J lost 1 base. CDR3 length: 14 amino acids. The V gene's germline CDR1 is DFQATT and CDR2 SNEGSKA (reference sequence). CDR3 region: CSAWSRDRSYEQYF. As DNA, the CDR3 is TGCAGTGCGTGGTCCCGGGACAGATCCTACGAGCAGTACTTC.

This clonotype has more than one count but fewer than ten. The gene calls are TRBV19 and TRBJ2-7, with 8 bases that match TRBD1. Germline CDR1 and CDR2: LNHDA and SQIVND (reference sequence). After removal of 3 bases from V and 3 bases from J, the junction contained 10 bases not matched to a gene. The CDR3 loop spans 16 amino acids. CDR3 DNA: TGTGCCAGTAGTATCTCGGACAGGGAGGTATACTACGAGCAGTACTTC. Amino acid sequence: CASSISDREVYYEQYF.

This clonotype was recorded many times. V gene TRBV11-2 combines with J gene TRBJ2-1; D could derive from TRBD1 or TRBD2 (6 bases each). Germline values: CDR1 SGHAT, CDR2 FQNNGV. V lost 7 bases, J lost 6 bases, and 16 bases lay in between. This CDR3 has 14 amino acids. CDR3 region: CASIPLGGLNEQFF. DNA for the CDR3: TGTGCCAGCATACCGCTGGGGGGCCTCAATGAGCAGTTCTTC.

This clonotype was detected many times. V gene TRBV11-2 combines with J gene TRBJ2-1; tentative D call: TRBD2 (6 bases). V was trimmed by 1 base and J by 10 bases, leaving 17 bases between them. CDR3 length: 15 residues. Germline V gene lookup returns CDR1 SGHAT and CDR2 FQNNGV. The CDR3 sequence: CASSLASAALREQFF. CDR3 in DNA: TGTGCCAGCAGCTTAGCTAGCGCGGCTCTGAGGGAGCAGTTCTTC.

The J gene is TRBJ1-2, the V gene TRBV6-5; D is undetermined. Per germline, CDR1 MNHEY and CDR2 SVGAGI. The CDR3 has 15 residues. V was clipped by 2 bases and J by 2 bases, with 12 bases between them. The CDR3 DNA reads TGTGCCAGCAGTTACCGGGCAGATTACAACTATGGCTACACCTTC. This translates into CASSYRADYNYGYTF.

In its sample, this clonotype was seen many times. One end of the junction does not line up with germline, which may come from a read error. The genes are TRBV3-1 and TRBJ2-1; the D gene is possibly TRBD2 (5 bases). Germline CDR1 is LGHDT and CDR2 is YNNKEL (reference sequence). This CDR3 region has 12 residues. The DNA of the CDR3 is TGTGCCAGCAGCCAAGATCTAGCAGGATGGGTCTTC. Translating it yields CASSQDLAGWVF.

The chain employs TRBV2 and TRBJ2-5; D uncertain. Trimming took off 4 bases at V and 1 base at J, with 19 bases between the two ends. There are 17 residues in the CDR3. CDR1 SNHLY and CDR2 FYNNEI come from the germline V gene. This chain's CDR3 is CASSGEPMDGPQETQYF. The CDR3 DNA follows: TGTGCCAGCAGTGGCGAGCCTATGGACGGGCCCCAAGAGACCCAGTACTTC.

This clonotype was seen a handful of times. The chain uses TRBV28 and TRBJ2-6; 8 bases align to TRBD1. The CDR3 length is 17 residues. The ends lost 10 bases at V and 2 bases at J; junction bases unmatched: 13. Germline CDR1 reads MDHEN; CDR2 reads SYDVKM. CDR3 in amino acids: CAIHTRQGRTGANVLTF. Written as DNA, the CDR3 is TGTGCCATCCATACAAGACAGGGGCGGACTGGGGCCAACGTCCTGACTTTC. The whole variable domain, filled in from reference TRBV28 and TRBJ2-6, reads DVKVTQSSRYLVKRTGEKVFLECVQDMDHENMFWYRQDPGLGLRLIYFSYDVKMKEKGDIPEGYSVSREKKERFSLILESASTNQTSMYLCAIHTRQGRTGANVLTFGAGSRLTVL.

This clonotype was counted many times. The rearrangement joins TRBV29-1 to TRBJ2-3; 8 positions agree with TRBD2. Germline V lookup: CDR1 SQVTM, CDR2 ANQGSEA. The J segment lost 2 bases and the V segment lost 8 bases, leaving 27 bases of the junction unmatched. This CDR3 is 20 amino acids long. CDR3 residues: CSLYTAGLAAPGGVTDTQYF. The CDR3 bases are TGCAGCCTCTATACGGCCGGACTAGCAGCACCGGGGGGTGTCACAGATACGCAGTATTTT.

In its sample, this clonotype was seen many times. This chain connects TRBV30 to TRBJ2-5; TRBD2 is a possible D gene (5 bases). Germline-derived CDR1 and CDR2 are GTSNPN and SVGIG (reference sequence). Trimming took off 2 bases at V and 2 bases at J, with 18 bases between the two ends. The CDR3 has 16 amino acids. The CDR3: CAWSLRFGSEQETQYF. Written as DNA, the CDR3 is TGTGCCTGGAGTCTACGATTTGGGAGCGAACAAGAGACCCAGTACTTC.

J is TRBJ2-7 and V is TRBV3-1, with 9 bases matching TRBD1. The CDR3 consists of 14 residues. The junction had 8 bases not matched to a gene; V was cut back by 5 bases and J by 6 bases. Per germline, CDR1 LGHDT and CDR2 YNNKEL (reference sequence). The CDR3 sequence: CASSYGTGKVEQYF. The CDR3 DNA reads TGTGCCAGCAGCTACGGGACAGGGAAGGTCGAGCAGTACTTC.

The rearrangement joins TRBV15 to TRBJ2-7; 9 positions agree with TRBD1. The CDR3 has 15 amino acids. CDR1 is LNHNV, CDR2 YYDKDF, per germline (reference sequence). The V gene end was trimmed by 5 bases and the J gene end by 3 bases; junction bases not matched to a gene: 8. The chain's CDR3 is CATSRSTGGGYEQYF. CDR3 bases: TGTGCCACCAGCCGGTCGACAGGGGGAGGCTACGAGCAGTACTTC.